One sample yielded the 27 T cell receptor beta chains listed below, sequenced in a study of T cell changes during pregnancy in multiple sclerosis. Sequenced by immunoSEQ multiplex PCR; TCRdb stores in-frame clones only, minus some. In the table there are tens of thousands of clones, around 94% of which are singletons. Sequenced material: peripheral blood. The receptors were gathered from a female donor with multiple sclerosis, enrolled in a pregnancy study.

This rearrangement joins TRBV2 to TRBJ2-3; 8 nucleotides match TRBD1. Germline CDR1 is SNHLY and CDR2 is FYNNEI. CDR3 length: 15 residues. Trimming removed 4 bases from V and 4 bases from J; junction bases left unmatched: 7. The CDR3 protein is CASSAGQGFPDTQYF. CDR3 in DNA: TGTGCCAGCAGTGCCGGACAGGGCTTCCCAGATACGCAGTATTTT.

J is TRBJ1-2 and V is TRBV6-6, with 7 bases matching TRBD1. The CDR3 is 14 residues long. V lost 4 bases, J lost 9 bases, and 11 bases stayed unmatched. From germline, CDR1 is MNHNY and CDR2 SVGAGI (reference sequence). This CDR3 is CASSLGTDSARYTF. The CDR3 DNA reads as TGTGCCAGCAGTTTGGGGACAGACTCGGCCCGCTACACCTTC.

The chain uses TRBV30 and TRBJ2-4; D unclear. CDR1 is GTSNPN, CDR2 SVGIG, per germline (reference sequence). The CDR3 covers 12 residues. Trimming took 5 bases from V and 2 from J, leaving 7 bases between them. CDR3 loop: CAWSEPKNIQYF. The CDR3, as DNA: TGTGCCTGGTCGGAACCCAAAAACATTCAGTACTTC.

This chain links TRBV7-9 with TRBJ1-2; D is ambiguous. V was shortened by 5 bases and J by 2 bases, with 9 bases between the two germline ends. The CDR3 sequence is 13 residues long. Germline assignment: CDR1 SEHNR and CDR2 FQNEAQ (reference sequence). In nucleotides, the CDR3 is TGTGCCAGCAGCCCAAGTGTAAACTATGGCTACACCTTC. It translates to CASSPSVNYGYTF.

The chain couples TRBV6-6 to TRBJ2-7, with 10 bases that match TRBD1. The CDR3 is made up of 14 amino acids. The J segment lost 6 bases and the V segment lost 7 bases, leaving 9 bases of the junction unmatched. Germline CDR1 is MNHNY and CDR2 is SVGAGI (reference sequence). The DNA for the CDR3 is TGTGCCAGCACCCGAGACAGGGGGCCGGGCGAGCAGTACTTC. Translating it yields CASTRDRGPGEQYF.

The chain employs TRBV7-2 and TRBJ2-5; D perhaps matches TRBD1 (6 bases). Per germline, CDR1 SGHTA and CDR2 FQGNSA. The CDR3 totals 15 residues. V was cut by 2 bases and J by 4 bases, with 14 bases left in between. CDR3 nucleotide sequence: TGTGCCAGCAGCTTAACCGGACAGCGTGGAGAGACCCAGTACTTC. Translating it yields CASSLTGQRGETQYF.

As regards this clone: Different DNA sequences within this sample yield the same CDR3. This chain connects TRBV19 to TRBJ2-3; D call uncertain. V shed 1 base and J shed 4 bases, with 6 bases lying between them. This CDR3 comprises 13 residues. Germline CDR1 and CDR2: LNHDA and SQIVND (reference sequence). The CDR3 region is CASSIGLADTQYF. CDR3 nucleotides: TGTGCCAGTAGTATAGGCCTTGCAGATACGCAGTATTTT.

The CDR3 region is CASSRPQIGVQETQYF. In DNA, the CDR3 is TGTGCCAGCAGCCGGCCCCAGATCGGGGTCCAAGAGACCCAGTACTTC. This chain uses TRBV4-2 with TRBJ2-5; TRBD2 is a possible D gene (5 bases). The V and J ends lost 4 bases and 1 base respectively, with 16 bases between them. In germline, CDR1 is LGHNA, CDR2 YNFKEQ. The CDR3 spans 16 residues.

The chain carries TRBV25-1 and TRBJ1-1; TRBD1 might be the D (5 bases). Germline CDR1 reads MGHDK; CDR2 reads SYGVNS. Trimming left V 3 bases short and J 11 bases short, with 19 bases between. The length of the CDR3 is 14 residues. The CDR3 is CASSEARFGGGAFF. The CDR3 region has the DNA TGTGCCAGCAGTGAGGCAAGGTTCGGGGGGGGTGCTTTCTTT.

This chain connects TRBV5-1 to TRBJ2-6; no definite D call. Trimming left V 3 bases short and J 3 bases short, with 10 bases between. Germline V gene lookup returns CDR1 SGHRS and CDR2 YFSETQ. The CDR3 loop spans 15 amino acids. DNA of the CDR3: TGCGCCAGCAGCTCCTCCCTTGGTGGGGCCAACGTCCTGACTTTC. Its translation is CASSSSLGGANVLTF.

The V call is TRBV5-1, the J call TRBJ2-1; no clear D. V was cut by 1 base and J by 7 bases, with 9 bases left in between. Germline CDR1 is SGHRS and CDR2 is YFSETQ. The CDR3 spans 13 residues. DNA for the CDR3: TGCGCCAGCAGCTTGCGAGAAGCGAATGAGCAGTTCTTC. As protein: CASSLREANEQFF.

Turning to this clone: At one of its ends the junction is not consistent with the germline gene, which may arise from a read error. This chain connects TRBV7-7 to TRBJ2-1, with TRBD2 as a possible D gene (6 bases). CDR3 length: 13 amino acids. Germline V gene lookup returns CDR1 SSHAT and CDR2 FNYEAQ (reference sequence). The DNA of the CDR3 is TGTGCTAGCAGCTTGGGACTTACCAATGAGCAGTTCTTC. Translating it yields CASSLGLTNEQFF. The entire variable domain, with the rest obtained from reference TRBV7-7 and TRBJ2-1, is as follows: GAGVSQSPRYKVTKRGQDVTLRCDPISSHATLYWYQQALGQGPEFLTYFNYEAQPDKSGLPSDRFSAERPEGSISTLTIQRTEQRDSAMYRCASSLGLTNEQFFGPGTRLTVL.

V is TRBV7-9 and J is TRBJ1-1, with D uncertain. Germline CDR1 is SEHNR and CDR2 is FQNEAQ (reference sequence). The V and J ends lost 1 base and 11 bases respectively, with 14 bases between them. This CDR3 is built from 13 residues. The CDR3: CASSLVGCREAFF. In DNA, the CDR3 is TGTGCCAGCAGCTTAGTGGGGTGCCGGGAGGCTTTCTTT.

The rearrangement uses TRBV28 and TRBJ1-4, with D tentatively TRBD1 (5 bases). The V end lost 6 bases, the J end lost 4 bases, and 9 bases lay between the germline ends. Germline loops: CDR1 MDHEN, CDR2 SYDVKM. The CDR3 contains 13 residues. The CDR3 region is CASRRDFNEKLFF. In DNA form, the CDR3 reads TGTGCCAGCAGAAGGGACTTTAATGAAAAACTGTTTTTT.

The chain couples TRBV5-1 to TRBJ2-1; tentative D call: TRBD2 (5 bases). The V gene's germline CDR1 is SGHRS and CDR2 YFSETQ. The ends were cut back, 0 bases at V and 5 bases at J, with 6 bases in the middle. This CDR3 contains 13 residues. The CDR3: CASSLGGDNEQFF. In DNA form, the CDR3 reads TGCGCCAGCAGCTTGGGGGGAGACAATGAGCAGTTCTTC.

J is TRBJ2-7 and V is TRBV5-4; D is tentatively TRBD1 or TRBD2 (5 bases each). The germline gives CDR1 SGHNT, CDR2 YYREEE (reference sequence). The CDR3 has 15 amino acids. V shed 2 bases and J shed 2 bases, with 14 bases lying between them. The CDR3 here is CASSFAPVGAYEQYF. Here the CDR3 DNA reads TGTGCCAGCAGCTTCGCCCCTGTGGGGGCCTACGAGCAGTACTTC.

V and J are TRBV19 and TRBJ2-7, with 7 bases aligning to TRBD2. The CDR3 is made up of 13 amino acids. Germline assignment: CDR1 LNHDA and CDR2 SQIVND (reference sequence). With V trimmed by 5 bases and J by 3 bases, 4 bases remained unmatched. The CDR3 sequence is CASSPGLGYEQYF. The CDR3 DNA reads TGTGCCAGTAGTCCCGGACTAGGCTACGAGCAGTACTTC.

The chain carries TRBV28 and TRBJ1-5; 7 bases line up with TRBD1. This CDR3 is 15 amino acids long. CDR1 MDHEN and CDR2 SYDVKM come from the germline V gene. Trimming took 5 bases from V and 4 from J; bases not matched to a gene: 8. The CDR3 nucleotides are TGTGCCAGCAGTCTTCTGACAGGGCTGAATCAGCCCCAGCATTTT. Protein: CASSLLTGLNQPQHF.

This clone showed up just a few times. The CDR3 sequence is CAWSVQPGGELFF. CDR3 nucleotides: TGTGCCTGGAGTGTACAGCCGGGAGGGGAGCTGTTTTTT. J is TRBJ2-2 and V is TRBV30; maybe TRBD2 (5 bases). The CDR3 sequence is 13 residues long. From germline, CDR1 is GTSNPN and CDR2 SVGIG (reference sequence). The V end lost 0 bases, the J end lost 8 bases, and 10 bases lay between the germline ends.

The chain has TRBV5-1 and TRBJ2-7; TRBD2 agrees at 8 bases. J lost 7 bases, V lost 0 bases, and 6 bases had no gene match. The CDR3 sequence is 14 residues long. Germline CDR1 reads SGHRS; CDR2 reads YFSETQ. The CDR3, as DNA: TGCGCCAGCAGCTTGGAAGCGGGAGTAGCTGAGCAGTACTTC. Translated, it gives CASSLEAGVAEQYF.

This chain connects TRBV10-1 to TRBJ2-3; D unclear. V lost 4 bases, J lost 2 bases, and 10 bases lay in between. From germline, CDR1 is WNHNN and CDR2 SYGVQD (reference sequence). The CDR3 extends over 14 amino acids. CDR3 sequence (DNA): TGCGCCAGCAGTGGGGGTTCTAACACAGATACGCAGTATTTT. The encoded protein is CASSGGSNTDTQYF.

The V and J genes are TRBV27 and TRBJ2-3; D may be TRBD1 (6 bases). Between the trimmed V and J ends, which lost 0 bases and 6 bases, there was a span of 13 bases. This CDR3 comprises 15 residues. Germline CDR1 is MNHEY and CDR2 is SMNVEV (reference sequence). The CDR3 sequence is CASSLSWGPPDTQYF. CDR3 nucleotide sequence: TGTGCCAGCAGTTTATCGTGGGGGCCCCCTGATACGCAGTATTTT.

This clone was seen once. This chain joins TRBV19 and TRBJ1-1; 10 bases fit TRBD1. V shed 6 bases and J 3 bases; nucleotides not matched to a gene: 7. The CDR3 has 15 residues. Germline V gene sequence: CDR1 LNHDA, CDR2 SQIVND (reference sequence). The DNA of the CDR3 is TGTGCCAGTAGCAGACAGGGGGCTGGGGACACTGAAGCTTTCTTT. Translation gives CASSRQGAGDTEAFF.

The genes are TRBV19 and TRBJ1-2, with D unclear. The CDR3 spans 14 residues. The germline CDR1 and CDR2 sequences are LNHDA and SQIVND (reference sequence). Trimming took 1 base from V and 8 from J, leaving 14 bases between them. The CDR3 DNA sequence: TGTGCCAGTAGTATAGTTAACACGGTGAGCGGCTACACCTTC. Residues: CASSIVNTVSGYTF.

The chain uses TRBV12-5 and TRBJ2-2; maybe TRBD2 (5 bases). CDR3 length: 16 amino acids. Deletions cut 1 base from V and 0 bases from J, with 9 bases between. Germline lookup yields CDR1 LGHNT and CDR2 FRNRAP. The CDR3 reads CASGLGLATNTGELFF. The CDR3 DNA follows: TGTGCTAGTGGTTTGGGTCTAGCTACGAACACCGGGGAGCTGTTTTTT.

The chain recombines TRBV19 with TRBJ2-2; D might be TRBD1 (6 bases). In germline, CDR1 is LNHDA, CDR2 SQIVND (reference sequence). There are 12 residues in the CDR3. V was shortened by 7 bases and J by 8 bases, with 11 bases between the two germline ends. The DNA of the CDR3 is TGTGCCAGTAATCAGGGGATAGGGGAGCTGTTTTTT. Protein: CASNQGIGELFF. Together with reference TRBV19 and TRBJ2-2, the CDR3 gives the full variable domain: DGGITQSPKYLFRKEGQNVTLSCEQNLNHDAMYWYRQDPGQGLRLIYYSQIVNDFQKGDIAEGYSVSREKKESFPLTVTSAQKNPTAFYLCASNQGIGELFFGEGSRLTVL.

V and J are TRBV19 and TRBJ2-5, with D tentatively TRBD2 (6 bases). The CDR3 length is 15 residues. Trimming pared 5 bases from V and 9 bases from J, leaving 22 bases between. Germline CDR1 reads LNHDA; CDR2 reads SQIVND (reference sequence). CDR3 bases: TGTGCCAGTAGTGCGGGACTCGACGAGATTTCGCCCCAGTACTTC. Its protein is CASSAGLDEISPQYF.